This T cell receptor (beta chain) was sequenced in a study of T cells in Graves' hyperthyroidism and ophthalmopathy. About this clonotype: The antigen is not known.

The CDR3 regions of TCR beta were amplified from RNA transcripts. HTBI primers were used for first-round RT-PCR of the TCR CDR3. TCRdb fed the multiplex PCR reads into MiXCR, producing one record per CDR3 protein. The table records 300,000 to 450,000 distinct CDR3 sequences, 11% to 15% of them present only once. Notes on the study in general: Before onset, by a median of about six months, the model predicted ophthalmopathy.

The CDR3 contains 14 residues. The V gene's germline CDR1 is SGHVS and CDR2 FNYEAQ. V lost 5 bases and J 8 bases, leaving 15 bases between the germline ends. The receptor comes from a woman between 55 and 75 years old with Graves' hyperthyroidism. Sequenced input: blood. The rearrangement links TRBV7-6 to TRBJ1-4; TRBD1 is a possible D gene (6 bases). The CDR3 sequence is CASSSNRVGEKLFF. The DNA of the CDR3 is TGTGCCAGCAGCAGCAACAGGGTCGGGGAAAAACTGTTTTTT. Variable domain in full (rest from reference TRBV7-6 and TRBJ1-4): GAGVSQSPRYKVTKRGQDVALRCDPISGHVSLYWYRQALGQGPEFLTYFNYEAQQDKSGLPNDRFSAERPEGSISTLTIQRTEQRDSAMYRCASSSNRVGEKLFFGSGTQLSVL.